The T cell receptor (beta chain) under discussion was sequenced for a study of regulatory T cells in long-lasting Graves disease. Study-wide results and caveats: Few sampled subjects may have lowered accuracy. Repertoires from persistent disease leaned toward TRBV28, TRBJ1-2 and TRBJ2-5.

Combining iRepertoire HTBI primers with Arm-PCR of CDR3 regions, the authors built TCR beta libraries. Via MiXCR, TCRdb re-called the multiplex PCR reads, giving one row per CDR3 protein. The table has around 330,000 distinct CDR3 sequences, over 15% seen once. This clonotype was counted many times. What it recognizes is unknown. Deletions cut 4 bases from V and 4 bases from J, with 23 bases between. The CDR3 is 17 amino acids. Germline CDR1 reads MNHEY; CDR2 reads SVGAGI. Time point meaning: newly diagnosed GD, antithyroid drugs for less than 3 months. PBMC RNA was the source of the TCR library. Patients were enrolled at an endocrinology department in Xi'an, China.

The specimen was peripheral blood mononuclear cells (PBMCs), collected at new diagnosis, from a patient treated with antithyroid drugs. The gene calls are TRBV6-5 and TRBJ2-7, with D possibly matching TRBD1 (5 bases). This sequence was found in a female donor with Graves disease. The CDR3: CASSSRVAVAQNYEQYF. The CDR3 DNA reads as TGTGCCAGCAGTTCCAGGGTAGCTGTGGCCCAGAATTACGAGCAGTACTTC.